The 21 T cell receptor beta chains given below trace back to one sample, sequenced in a study of breast tumors, draining lymph nodes, adjacent tissues (dated by TCRdb to the mid-2010s). The lymph node samples were taken from the axillary draining lymph nodes of breast cancer patients. The method behind the library was multiplex PCR. Sequencing used an Illumina HiSeq 2000. TCRdb passed the public sequencing reads through fastp at Q25 and MiXCR, retaining productive beta sequences. Merged by CDR3 protein, the rows form single entries marked with the most common genes and DNA. This sample is represented by 130,000 or so distinct CDR3 sequences; around 20% of them were singletons. The top ten constitute 2% to 2.5% of the sample. The source material was axillary lymph node tissue. These receptors were collected from a female donor with breast cancer. Some clones in this sample may be carry-over from other donors' samples.

This clonotype has at least ten counts. The rearrangement links TRBV5-4 to TRBJ2-7, with D perhaps TRBD2 (6 bases). This CDR3 has 14 amino acids. V lost 0 bases, J lost 3 bases, and 10 bases lay in between. Germline V gene lookup returns CDR1 SGHNT and CDR2 YYREEE (reference sequence). The CDR3 bases are TGTGCCAGCAGCTTGGGGGACTCGATCTACGAGCAGTACTTC. It yields the protein CASSLGDSIYEQYF.

This clonotype has a count of ten or more. CDR3 protein: CASSGLAGVHEQYF. The CDR3 DNA follows: TGCGCCAGCAGCGGACTAGCGGGAGTCCACGAGCAGTACTTC. The V call is TRBV5-1, the J call TRBJ2-7; 13 positions match TRBD2. The V and J ends lost 4 bases and 5 bases, in that order; junction bases with no gene match: 3. The CDR3 runs 14 residues. Looked up from germline, CDR1 is SGHRS and CDR2 is YFSETQ.

This clonotype was seen many times. J is TRBJ1-4 and V is TRBV7-9, with D perhaps TRBD1 (6 bases). Trimming pared 2 bases from V and 8 bases from J, leaving 15 bases between. This CDR3 region has 15 residues. CDR1 and CDR2 from the germline V gene are SEHNR and FQNEAQ (reference sequence). The CDR3, as DNA: TGTGCCAGCAGCTTACGCGTAGGGACAAGGGAAAAACTGTTTTTT. Amino acids: CASSLRVGTREKLFF.

This clonotype occurred many times. For the CDR3, the DNA is TGCAGCGCCCGGACTAGCGACTCCTACGAGCAGTACTTC. It translates to CSARTSDSYEQYF. The genes are TRBV29-1 and TRBJ2-7; 9 bases agree with TRBD2. Germline trimming cut 7 bases from V and 0 bases from J; bases unmatched to any gene: 4. Germline V gene data show CDR1 as SQVTM and CDR2 as ANQGSEA. The CDR3 sequence is 13 residues long.

With respect to this clonotype: A much more abundant neighbour one base away suggests this may be a read error. The V call is TRBV19, the J call TRBJ2-5; 14 bases line up with TRBD2. The germline CDR1 and CDR2 sequences are LNHDA and SQIVND (reference sequence). V lost 5 bases and J lost 4; bases outside the gene matches: 9. This CDR3 contains 17 residues. In DNA form, the CDR3 reads TGTGCCAGTAGTGCCCGACTAGCGGGAGGGAGGTTAGAGACCCAGTACTTC. This translates into CASSARLAGGRLETQYF.

This clonotype appeared many times. V is TRBV12-3 or TRBV12-4 and J is TRBJ2-2; the D gene is possibly TRBD2 (5 bases). The CDR3 sequence is 14 residues long. V lost 6 bases to trimming and J lost 6 bases, with 14 bases between them. In DNA form, the CDR3 reads TGTGCCAGCAGCCGAGCGGAGCAGGCCGGGGAGCTGTTTTTT. This sequence encodes CASSRAEQAGELFF.

This clonotype was recorded at least ten times. The chain couples TRBV4-1 to TRBJ1-2; no firm D call. CDR1 is MGHRA and CDR2 is YSYEKL in the germline V gene. The CDR3 contains 15 residues. V dropped 1 base and J dropped 0 bases, with 9 bases sitting between them. The CDR3 coding sequence is TGCGCCAGCAGCCAAGGGGCAGGATCTAACTATGGCTACACCTTC. As protein: CASSQGAGSNYGYTF.

The rearrangement joins TRBV19 to TRBJ2-1, with D tentatively TRBD1 (5 bases). Germline-derived CDR1 and CDR2 are LNHDA and SQIVND (reference sequence). This CDR3 region has 16 residues. The germline V and J ends were trimmed by 1 base and 7 bases, with 17 bases remaining between them. Here the CDR3 DNA reads TGTGCCAGTAGTATAGCTAAGAGAAACCCAGGGAATGAGCAGTTCTTC. Protein: CASSIAKRNPGNEQFF. Full variable domain (missing parts from reference TRBV19 and TRBJ2-1): DGGITQSPKYLFRKEGQNVTLSCEQNLNHDAMYWYRQDPGQGLRLIYYSQIVNDFQKGDIAEGYSVSREKKESFPLTVTSAQKNPTAFYLCASSIAKRNPGNEQFFGPGTRLTVL.

Of note for this clonotype: A read error may explain this, as a much larger clone is one base away. The chain carries TRBV9 and TRBJ1-5; D call uncertain. The CDR3 length is 12 residues. The germline V gene encodes CDR1 SGDLS and CDR2 YYNGEE. The CDR3 reads CTSSALNQPQHF. The CDR3 nucleotides are TGTACCAGCAGCGCACTTAATCAGCCCCAGCATTTT.

This clonotype was found many times. The rearrangement links TRBV6-1 to TRBJ2-7; D not resolved. CDR1 and CDR2 from the germline V gene are MNHNS and SASEGT. The CDR3 has 13 residues. The ends were cut back, 5 bases at V and 0 bases at J, with 8 bases in the middle. The CDR3 DNA sequence: TGTGCCAGCAGTTACAGCCTCTCCTACGAGCAGTACTTC. Translating gives CASSYSLSYEQYF.

This clonotype showed up many times. The chain recombines TRBV5-1 with TRBJ2-2; TRBD1 matches at 8 bases. Germline CDR1 and CDR2: SGHRS and YFSETQ. V gave up 0 bases and J gave up 3 bases; unmatched junction bases: 4. This CDR3 has 16 residues. The CDR3 spells CASSLGDRLDTGELFF. The CDR3 nucleotides are TGCGCCAGCAGCTTGGGGGACAGGTTGGACACCGGGGAGCTGTTTTTT. Full variable domain (remainder filled in from reference TRBV5-1 and TRBJ2-2): KAGVTQTPRYLIKTRGQQVTLSCSPISGHRSVSWYQQTPGQGLQFLFEYFSETQRNKGNFPGRFSGRQFSNSRSEMNVSTLELGDSALYLCASSLGDRLDTGELFFGEGSRLTVL.

This clonotype has a count of ten or more. The chain links TRBV28 to TRBJ2-5; D is perhaps TRBD1 (5 bases). The germline V gene encodes CDR1 MDHEN and CDR2 SYDVKM. The length of the CDR3 is 14 residues. V shed 2 bases and J shed 4 bases, with 11 bases lying between them. The CDR3 spells CASSLLNRGETQYF. The CDR3, as DNA: TGTGCCAGCAGTTTACTTAATAGGGGAGAGACCCAGTACTTC.

With respect to this clonotype: Possible read error: a much larger clone is one base away. The V and J genes are TRBV5-1 and TRBJ1-2; D ambiguous. The CDR3 length is 14 residues. Germline CDR1 and CDR2: SGHRS and YFSETQ. V dropped 0 bases and J dropped 3 bases, with 9 bases sitting between them. The CDR3 sequence: CASSLEKTHYGYTF. Written as DNA, the CDR3 is TGCGCCAGCAGCTTGGAAAAAACTCACTATGGCTACACCTTC.

About this clonotype itself: Just one base apart from a much larger clone, this may be a read error. The chain uses TRBV5-6 and TRBJ2-7; D may be TRBD1 or TRBD2 (6 bases each). The V end lost 0 bases, the J end lost 0 bases, and 10 bases lay between the germline ends. The CDR3 is 15 residues long. CDR1 is SGHDT and CDR2 is YYEEEE in the germline V gene. The CDR3 is CASSLVGGNSYEQYF. The CDR3 DNA is TGTGCCAGCAGCTTGGTAGGGGGGAACTCCTACGAGCAGTACTTC.

This chain joins TRBV12-3 or TRBV12-4 and TRBJ2-4; 9 bases match TRBD1. V dropped 5 bases and J dropped 15; count of bases not matched to a gene: 14. The CDR3 spans 14 residues. In nucleotides, the CDR3 is TGTGCCAGCAGTAGTCCCCCATTACAGGGGGCGCGGTACTTC. It codes for CASSSPPLQGARYF.

The chain is built from TRBV5-1 and TRBJ1-1, with 9 positions matching TRBD1. Germline assignment: CDR1 SGHRS and CDR2 YFSETQ. CDR3 size: 14 residues. The V gene end was trimmed by 4 bases and the J gene end by 6 bases; junction bases not matched to a gene: 7. CDR3: CASSLGQGGSEAFF. CDR3 coding DNA: TGCGCCAGCAGCCTGGGACAGGGTGGCTCTGAAGCTTTCTTT.

This clonotype has at least ten counts. The chain couples TRBV7-2 to TRBJ2-1, with 10 bases aligning to TRBD2. V trimming: 5 bases; J trimming: 6 bases; junction bases outside the gene matches: 19. The CDR3 has 19 amino acids. The V gene's germline CDR1 is SGHTA and CDR2 FQGNSA. The chain's CDR3 is CASSASGGSGRASFNEQFF. CDR3 bases: TGTGCCAGCAGCGCTAGTGGGGGGAGCGGGAGGGCCTCTTTCAATGAGCAGTTCTTC.

This clonotype has ten or more counts. V is TRBV28 and J is TRBJ1-2; TRBD1 matches at 7 bases. Trimming took 8 bases from V and 4 from J; bases not matched to a gene: 4. The length of the CDR3 is 12 residues. Germline values: CDR1 MDHEN, CDR2 SYDVKM. CDR3 loop: CASSRGSYGYTF. CDR3 nucleotide sequence: TGTGCCAGCTCCAGGGGGTCCTATGGCTACACCTTC.

This clonotype has ten or more counts. This chain uses TRBV19 with TRBJ1-2; D unresolved. In germline, CDR1 is LNHDA, CDR2 SQIVND (reference sequence). The CDR3 length is 11 residues. Trimming took 7 bases from V and 3 from J, leaving 6 bases between them. Written as DNA, the CDR3 is TGTGCCAGTAACACTTACTATGGCTACACCTTC. This encodes CASNTYYGYTF.

The chain carries TRBV28 and TRBJ1-5, with 7 positions matching TRBD1. V lost 5 bases to trimming and J lost 4 bases; unmatched junction nucleotides: 17. Germline values: CDR1 MDHEN, CDR2 SYDVKM. This CDR3 comprises 18 residues. The CDR3 DNA reads TGTGCCAGCAGTAACTATAGAGGGGGCCCCAGCTTAAATCAGCCCCAGCATTTT. Protein sequence: CASSNYRGGPSLNQPQHF.

The chain recombines TRBV5-1 with TRBJ2-7; 9 nucleotides match TRBD1. CDR3 length equals 14 residues. V dropped 5 bases and J dropped 6; count of bases not matched to a gene: 9. Germline CDR1 and CDR2: SGHRS and YFSETQ. CDR3 coding DNA: TGCGCCAGCAGAATGGGACAGGGTTTCTGCGAGCAGTACTTC. Its protein is CASRMGQGFCEQYF.